This T cell receptor (beta chain) is from a study of blood T cell repertoires in COVID-19. About the study: Sources were T cells, B-cell-depleted T cells, or PBMCs; the material itself was cDNA or gDNA.

Participant-given clinical history determined each cohort assignment. Cohort 3 recovery required two negative PCRs, clearance, or symptom resolution. Methods used by the authors: How many nucleated cells were present was estimated from reference gene primer amplification. Measured with immunoSEQ multiplex PCR; TCRdb has only the in-frame clones, and not every one. V, J and clone size were drawn from that table, and D and trimming were deduced from the DNA. The sample yields around 170,000 clones, 86% seen once. This CDR3 contains 15 residues. Germline V gives CDR1 MNHNS, CDR2 SASEGT. The V and J ends lost 2 bases and 5 bases, in that order; junction bases with no gene match: 7.

The chain couples TRBV6-1 to TRBJ2-5; TRBD2 matches 8 bases. This clonotype was obtained from a woman aged 25 to 39 who had recovered from COVID-19. Sequencing was done on a sample of PBMCs or T cells enriched from blood (not recorded which). The CDR3 region is CASSERTAGAETQYF. The CDR3 bases are TGTGCCAGCAGTGAAAGAACAGCGGGAGCGGAGACCCAGTACTTC.